The present T cell receptor beta chain was sequenced within a study of beta chain features in type 1 diabetes. The germline V gene encodes CDR1 GTSNPN and CDR2 SVGIG (reference sequence). Trimming stripped 2 bases from V and 7 bases from J, with 4 bases between. The CDR3 covers 10 residues. Findings and caveats of the study: A pattern of fewer insertions and more deletions at VDJ junctions was seen in type 1 diabetes patients. Across all four CD4+ subsets, people with type 1 diabetes showed modestly shorter TCRB CDR3s.

Since all of the isolated RNA was reverse transcribed, expressed TCRB transcripts were what got sequenced. Average reads for naive, central memory and regulatory T cell samples were several million. This table comes from immunoSEQ multiplex PCR, and its TCRdb copy is limited to in-frame clones, with some not included. The table includes 600,000 or so clones, 11% to 15% detected once. CD45RO/CCR7/CD25/CD127/CD95/CD27 separated CD4+ naive, central memory, regulatory and stem cell-like memory cells by sorting. This clone has a handful of counts. The antigen remains undetermined. The rearrangement uses TRBV30 and TRBJ2-3; no clear D gene. The receptor's source is a man between 18 and 35 years old with type 1 diabetes. What was sequenced was naive CD4+ T cells from blood. DNA of the CDR3: TGTGCCTGGAGTCAGAATACGCAGTATTTT. Translated, it gives CAWSQNTQYF.